Listed below are T cell receptor beta chains from one sample, sequenced in a study of regulatory T cells in long-lasting Graves disease. TCRdb reanalysed the multiplex PCR reads using MiXCR and keeps one entry per CDR3 protein. The top ten hold 12% of the sample, which has 530,000 or so distinct CDR3 sequences, about 16% seen once. A further study also used this sample, focusing on T cells in Graves' hyperthyroidism and ophthalmopathy.

Material: peripheral blood mononuclear cells (PBMCs), obtained at new diagnosis, from a patient treated with antithyroid drugs. The receptor source for this set is a man between 18 and 35 years old with Graves disease. The CDR3 runs from the conserved cysteine through the conserved F or W. A D gene is named only where the DNA matches it firmly. A row's size may be missing; if present it is once, few, many or a size class.

j_gene	len	d_gene	v_gene	abundance	CDR3nt	CDR3aa
TRBJ1-1	11	.	TRBV6-2/TRBV6-3	many	TGTGCCAGCAGTGACTCCCCTGAAGCTTTCTTT	CASSDSPEAFF
TRBJ2-1	15	.	TRBV3-1	many	TGTGCCAGCAGCCCCTACATCAGCTCCTACAATGAGCAGTTCTTC	CASSPYISSYNEQFF
TRBJ1-5	15	.	TRBV12-3/TRBV12-4	few	TGTACCAGCAGTCTACAGGGATATAGCAATCAGCCCCAGCATTTT	CTSSLQGYSNQPQHF
TRBJ1-1	14	.	TRBV12-3/TRBV12-4	many	TGTGCCAGCAGTTTACGGGGCCTGAACACTGAAGCTTTCTTT	CASSLRGLNTEAFF
TRBJ2-5	17	TRBD2	TRBV2	many	TGTGCCAGCATATATGGGACTAGCGGGGAATTCCAAGAGACCCAGTACTTC	CASIYGTSGEFQETQYF
TRBJ2-1	16	TRBD2	TRBV28	many	TGTGCCAGCGCCCCCATAGGCGGGAGCTCCTACAATGAGCAGTTCTTC	CASAPIGGSSYNEQFF
TRBJ2-3	16	.	TRBV14	many	TGTGCCAGCAGCAACCGGCGGGGTGCGAGCACAGATACGCAGTATTTT	CASSNRRGASTDTQYF
TRBJ1-2	20	.	TRBV12-3/TRBV12-4	many	TGTGCCAGCAGTTTACAGGCCCGGGGATTAAGCCGGGAGGGGAACTATGGCTACACCTTC	CASSLQARGLSREGNYGYTF
TRBJ2-2	16	.	TRBV6-2/TRBV6-3	few	TGTGCCAGCAGTTACCCAGGCGGATCGAACACCGGGGAGCTGTTTTTT	CASSYPGGSNTGELFF
TRBJ2-7	14	TRBD2	TRBV6-5	many	TGTGCCAGCAGTTACTCTCTAGCGGTCTACGAGCAGTACTTC	CASSYSLAVYEQYF
TRBJ2-1	13	.	TRBV7-9	.	TGTGCCAGCAGCTACCTTGGGGGTGGGGAGCAGTTCTTC	CASSYLGGGEQFF
TRBJ1-4	16	.	TRBV27	few	TGTGCCAGCAGCCTTGTTGCCCCCTCAACTAATGAAAAACTGTTTTTT	CASSLVAPSTNEKLFF
TRBJ1-1	14	.	TRBV9	few	TGTGCCAGCAGCCAAACCGCCGGGGGCCTTGAAGCTTTCTTT	CASSQTAGGLEAFF
TRBJ2-7	12	.	TRBV20-1	.	TGCAGTGCTCTACAGACATCCTACGAGCAGTACTTC	CSALQTSYEQYF
TRBJ2-7	15	TRBD2	TRBV5-5	.	TGTGCCAGCAGCTTTGACGGGAGGGCCCAATACGAGCAGTACTTC	CASSFDGRAQYEQYF
TRBJ2-5	15	TRBD2	TRBV15	.	TGTGCCACCTCAGCTAGCGGGGGACGCCAAGAGACCCAGTACTTC	CATSASGGRQETQYF
TRBJ1-3	16	.	TRBV4-1	.	TGCGCCAGCAGCCAAGGCGTCGACAGGCCCGGAAACACCATATATTTT	CASSQGVDRPGNTIYF
TRBJ1-1	16	.	TRBV12-3/TRBV12-4	few	TGTGCCAGCAGATCTACCGGGCACCTAATGAACACTGAAGCTTTCTTT	CASRSTGHLMNTEAFF
TRBJ2-3	14	.	TRBV24-1	.	TGTGCCACCAGTGATTCGGGGGGCACAGATACGCAGTATTTT	CATSDSGGTDTQYF
TRBJ1-1	16	.	TRBV5-1	.	TGCGCCAGCAGCGGTGGGGCCGGACAGAAGAACACTGAAGCTTTCTTT	CASSGGAGQKNTEAFF
TRBJ2-1	16	.	TRBV6-2/TRBV6-3	many	TGTGCCAGCAGTTACTCTTCTGCGTACCTAAGGAATGAGCAGTTCTTC	CASSYSSAYLRNEQFF
TRBJ2-1	16	.	TRBV7-3	.	TGTGCCAGCAGCTTATCGGCCGGAGAGGTATACAATGAGCAGTTCTTC	CASSLSAGEVYNEQFF